The present TCR beta chain was sequenced within a study of cytomegalovirus exposure and HLA in healthy donors. The PCR was carried out with 60 Vbeta primers and 13 Jbeta primers. Libraries were prepared by immunoSEQ multiplex PCR; TCRdb keeps only in-frame clonotypes and omits some of them. The sample gives tens of thousands of clones, about 80% of which show up once; about 23% is in the top ten. This TCR was sampled from a woman between 50 and 59 years old in good health and CMV-seropositive. Source material: PBMCs.

The DNA of the CDR3 is TGTGCCAGCAGCTCACGGGGTAGCGGGGGCCTCTACAATGAGCAGTTCTTC. It codes for CASSSRGSGGLYNEQFF. The J gene is TRBJ2-1, the V gene TRBV11-2; 9 bases are a match to TRBD2. From germline, CDR1 is SGHAT and CDR2 FQNNGV. The CDR3 has 17 amino acids. V was clipped by 4 bases and J by 3 bases; unmatched bases: 10.